This TCR beta chain was observed in a study of shared clonotypes between healthy human individuals (dated by TCRdb to the early 2020s). General notes on the study: The cohort included three men and two women between 18 and 49 years of age. To estimate repertoire size and how much clonotypes are shared between individuals, the study performed deep sequencing of blood TCR repertoires from five healthy adults. Leukapheresis yielded between about 0.8 and 9.5 billion PBMCs per donor. Per donor, three plates each were used for CD4 naive and CD4 memory, two for CD8 naive, and one for CD8 memory. Different laboratories and diverse techniques were used to prepare libraries and sequence TCR repertoires, to increase sequencing depth and limit assay-specific biases. General findings and caveats noted by the study authors: Only blood was sampled, and tissue TCR repertoires likely differ from those in blood. Incomplete sequencing was indicated by rarefaction of sorted-subset datasets, despite the large sequencing depth. Compared with non-shared clonotypes, clonotypes shared by all four sorted-subset donors had higher generation probabilities. Naive subsets generally had larger estimated clonotype richness than memory subsets did. Sharing across a few donors was observed for approximately 5% of naive CD4, 3% to 3.5% of naive CD8, 2% to 2.5% of memory CD4, and over 0.3% of memory CD8 clonotypes. Because the study included only a small number of donors, the genetic and exposure-history diversity represented was limited. Pairwise subsampling led to the expectation that sequencing depth would affect the degree of clonotype sharing among donors.

TCR CDR3 regions were amplified from genomic DNA by multiplex PCR using the deep immunoSEQ assay. Extracted genomic DNA from each cell subset was distributed evenly across all wells of several immunoSEQ 96-well plates, and each plate was treated as a replicate. For sorted subsets, 200 to 250 ng genomic DNA, equal to about 30,000 T cell genomes, was loaded into each replicate PCR. Purified libraries were quantified with a Qubit 3.0 fluorometer, sized on a Bioanalyzer 2100, and re-quantified with the KAPA Library Quantification kit. Each immunoSEQ 96-well plate was sequenced on its own single-read 150-cycle Illumina NextSeq 550 flow cell. Per the original workflow: Because the immunoSEQ output included only junctional sequences and no quality scores, the filtering could not be the same as the filtering used for full-length reads. To assign V/J genes and CDR3, sequences were annotated using PyIR, a Python wrapper for IgBLAST v1.9, with IMGT germline references. Reads with weak V/J assignments (E-value above 1e-6), missing CDR3, stop codons, out-of-frame junctions, or ambiguous translated residues were removed. V3J clonotypes were defined as sequences sharing the same inferred V gene, J gene, and CDR3 amino acid sequence. The percentage overlap between two repertoires was calculated by dividing the number of shared unique clonotypes by the size of the smaller repertoire. RTK rarefaction, the Chao1 estimator, and Recon v2.1 estimates of unobserved clonotypes were used to assess repertoire richness. OLGA was used to compute generation probabilities for all TCRbeta clonotypes that the gDNA method yielded from a few donors. The source is immuneACCESS, and TCRdb retained only in-frame sequences with V and J called. Part of the clones is not carried over; for the studies checked, unresolved V genes explain less than half of this, and the remainder is unexplained. V and J calls and clone size come straight from that table; D and trimming were deduced from the DNA. The sample table holds fewer than 850,000 clones, of which 90% were seen once. In total, the top ten clones hold less than 40% of the sample.

Donors were healthy HIV-negative adults with no recently reported acute infections or vaccinations. Only Caucasian adults living in Nashville, Tennessee, USA were represented among the donors. CD8 memory samples combined magnetically selected CD45RO+ cells with CCR7-negative CD45RA+ effector memory (TemRA) cells. After blood collection by leukapheresis, PBMCs were isolated using Ficoll-Histopaque density gradient centrifugation and then cryopreserved in the vapor phase of liquid nitrogen. Analytical flow cytometry was used to check the purity and quantity of every magnetically sorted T cell population. From each sorted fraction, genomic DNA was isolated and quantified by UV absorbance on a Nanodrop 2000c. Concerning this clone: Its antigen has not been determined. Base quality data are lacking; no much larger clone is found one base away.

As encoded in the germline V gene (reference sequence), CDR1 is SEHNR while CDR2 is FQNEAQ. V loses 2 bases of germline sequence and J loses 4 bases, and the interval between the two ends is 6 bases. Its CDR3 holds 12 amino acids, cysteine through phenylalanine. Only the CDR3 DNA stays, 36 bases, in frame from base 1. The rearrangement combines TRBV7-9 with TRBJ2-7; the D segment cannot be called with confidence. Sequencing used memory CD8+ T cells from PBMCs. According to the study, the label for this sample's cell subset or site signals: CD45RO+ cells pooled with CCR7-negative TemRA cells. The source of this sequence is a man between 18 and 35 years old in good health. Some clones in this sample may be carry-over from other donors' samples. The sequence in DNA is TGTGCCAGCAGCTTAATAGGTTACGAGCAGTACTTC. This encodes CASSLIGYEQYF.